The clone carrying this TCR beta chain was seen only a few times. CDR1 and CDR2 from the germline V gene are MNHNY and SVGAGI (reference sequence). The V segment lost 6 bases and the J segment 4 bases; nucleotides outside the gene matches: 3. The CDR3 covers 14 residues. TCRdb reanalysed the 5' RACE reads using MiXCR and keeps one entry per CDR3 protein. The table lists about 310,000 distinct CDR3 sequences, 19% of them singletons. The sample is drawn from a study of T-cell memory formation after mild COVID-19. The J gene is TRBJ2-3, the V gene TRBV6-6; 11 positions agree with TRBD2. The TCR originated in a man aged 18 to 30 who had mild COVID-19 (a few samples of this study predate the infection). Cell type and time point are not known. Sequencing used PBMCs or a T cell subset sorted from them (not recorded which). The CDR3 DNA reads TGTGCCAGCAGGGGACTAGCGGCCTCAGATACGCAGTATTTT. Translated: CASRGLAASDTQYF.